The source of this TCR beta chain is a study of identical twins. General study findings and limits: There is a chance that invariant MAIT and iNKT cells partially muddied zero-insertion analyses. Cross-sectional statistical analysis, not tracking of the same donors, underpinned the conclusions. Out-of-frame sharing of TCR alpha in monozygotic twins was underestimated by models.

This clonotype has only a few counts. Its antigen is not identified. MiXCR, run by TCRdb on the 5' RACE reads, gives a single entry per CDR3 protein. Counted here are fewer than 350,000 distinct CDR3 sequences, about 8.1% occurring once; the ten biggest clones make up less than 2.5%. V lost 5 bases, J lost 4 bases, and 13 bases stayed unmatched. The CDR3 runs 17 residues. The germline gives CDR1 SEHNR, CDR2 FQNEAQ (reference sequence). These records were also assigned to another study, of yellow fever vaccine responses in identical twins.

The J gene is TRBJ1-2, the V gene TRBV7-9, with 10 bases lining up with TRBD1. This clonotype was sampled from a woman aged 18-35 years in good health. The material sequenced was memory (CD45RO+) T cells sorted from blood. CDR3 nucleotide sequence: TGTGCCAGCAGCCCGACAGGGGACAGGGGAGGATCCTATGGCTACACCTTC. Translated, it gives CASSPTGDRGGSYGYTF.